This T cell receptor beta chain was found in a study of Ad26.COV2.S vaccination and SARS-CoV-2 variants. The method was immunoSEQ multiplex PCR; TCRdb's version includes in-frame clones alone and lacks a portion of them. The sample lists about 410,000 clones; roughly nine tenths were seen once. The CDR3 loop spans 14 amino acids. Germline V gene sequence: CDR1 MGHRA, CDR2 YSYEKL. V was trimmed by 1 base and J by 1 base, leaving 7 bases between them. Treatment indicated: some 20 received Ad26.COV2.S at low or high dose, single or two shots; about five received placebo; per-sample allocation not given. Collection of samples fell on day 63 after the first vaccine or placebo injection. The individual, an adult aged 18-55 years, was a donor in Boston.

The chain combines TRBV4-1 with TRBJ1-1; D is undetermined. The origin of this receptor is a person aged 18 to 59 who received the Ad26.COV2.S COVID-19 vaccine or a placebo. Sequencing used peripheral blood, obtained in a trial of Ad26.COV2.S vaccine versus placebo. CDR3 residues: CASSQGRQNTEAFF. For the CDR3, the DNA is TGCGCCAGCAGCCAAGGCCGGCAGAACACTGAAGCTTTCTTT.